The rows below give T cell receptor beta chains drawn from one sample of a study of blood T cell repertoires in COVID-19. Libraries were prepared by immunoSEQ multiplex PCR; TCRdb keeps only in-frame clonotypes and omits some of them. The top ten clones hold roughly an eighth of a sample with around 140,000 clones, 75% to 90% of them seen once. Sequencing used peripheral blood. The receptors stem from a man between 18 and 29 years old with COVID-19, enrolled during active disease. Each CDR3 is given with its conserved first and last residue. D genes are given only for firm matches. Clone size is not always given. Where it is, it says once, few, many or a class for expanded clones.

DNA | CDR3 | J | length | D | size | V
TGTGCCTGGAGCGTCGATAGCATTCAGTACTTC | CAWSVDSIQYF | TRBJ2-4 | 11 | NA | NA | TRBV30
TGTGCCACCAGCAGAGATAAGGCCCAGGGGCCGAGGCAGTACTTC | CATSRDKAQGPRQYF | TRBJ2-7 | 15 | NA | once | TRBV15
TGCAGCGTCGACAGGGGAAGGACAGATACGCAGTATTTT | CSVDRGRTDTQYF | TRBJ2-3 | 13 | TRBD1 | NA | TRBV29-1
TGTGCCTGGAGTCAGGGGGCGCCTCCGTACTTC | CAWSQGAPPYF | TRBJ2-7 | 11 | TRBD1 | once | TRBV30
TGTGCCAGCAGTTTATCGTTGGGACAGACCTACGAGCAGTACTTC | CASSLSLGQTYEQYF | TRBJ2-7 | 15 | TRBD1 | NA | TRBV27
TGTGCCAGCAGCTTGTTGCGGGCCAGCAATCAGCCCCAGCATTTT | CASSLLRASNQPQHF | TRBJ1-5 | 15 | NA | few | TRBV5-8
TGTGCCAGCAGTGGAGCCGTCGGGGGGGAGACCCAGTACTTC | CASSGAVGGETQYF | TRBJ2-5 | 14 | TRBD2 | NA | TRBV6-1
TGCAGCGCCGTACGGGGGGCAGGCACTGAAGCTTTCTTT | CSAVRGAGTEAFF | TRBJ1-1 | 13 | NA | NA | TRBV29-1
TGTGCCAGCAGTTCCTCCCGACGTGCGGGAGTTCGGTCCTACGAGCAGTACTTC | CASSSSRRAGVRSYEQYF | TRBJ2-7 | 18 | TRBD2 | NA | TRBV28
TGTGCCAGCAGGCCCCAGGCGCAGGGAAACACCATATATTTT | CASRPQAQGNTIYF | TRBJ1-3 | 14 | NA | few | TRBV28
TGTGCCTCAGGGCTAGCGGGAGGGAGACACAATGAGCAGTTCTTC | CASGLAGGRHNEQFF | TRBJ2-1 | 15 | TRBD2 | NA | TRBV10-3
TGTGCCAGCAGTCCACTAGCGTGGAGCTCCTACAATGAGCAGTTCTTC | CASSPLAWSSYNEQFF | TRBJ2-1 | 16 | TRBD2 | NA | TRBV27
TGTGCCAGCAGACCCGGGGGGAACCCTAACTATGGCTACACCTTC | CASRPGGNPNYGYTF | TRBJ1-2 | 15 | NA | NA | TRBV27
TGTGCCAGCAGCCAGATTCTATACGAGCAGTACTTC | CASSQILYEQYF | TRBJ2-7 | 12 | NA | NA | TRBV7-8
TGTGCCAGCAGCTTGGGACTAGCGGGATACAATGAGCAGTTCTTC | CASSLGLAGYNEQFF | TRBJ2-1 | 15 | TRBD2 | NA | TRBV7-2